This entry features one T cell receptor beta chain sequence. Its antigen is not known. Primers: 60 Vbeta forward and 13 Jbeta reverse. The table came from immunoSEQ multiplex PCR; TCRdb's copy has only in-frame clones and leaves some out. Among about 200,000 clones listed, around 85% were seen once. The sample originates from a study of cytomegalovirus exposure and HLA in healthy donors. Looking at the study overall: From 150 million to 200 million T cells, an earlier analysis saw around 120 million unique TCR beta sequences. Notes on the study in general: From TCR beta sequences, most subjects' HLA-A and HLA-B alleles were reportedly predicted accurately. TCR beta chain V- and J-gene trimming was linked, in a later analysis, to a missense variant in DCLRE1C.

The germline gives CDR1 SGHRS, CDR2 YFSETQ. The CDR3 covers 15 residues. The V gene lost 0 bases and the J gene lost 1 base, with 11 bases spanning the gap. This chain connects TRBV5-1 to TRBJ2-7, with unresolved D. Sequencing was carried out using PBMCs. The clonotype originates from a girl aged 2 to 10 in good health and CMV-seronegative. CDR3 in amino acids: CASSLEVAESYEQYF. DNA for the CDR3: TGCGCCAGCAGCTTGGAGGTGGCGGAATCCTACGAGCAGTACTTC.